This T cell receptor (beta chain) was retrieved from a study of CD4 and CD8 cells across lung adenocarcinoma regions. CDR1 and CDR2 from the germline V gene are MNHNS and SASEGT. The CDR3 is made up of 14 amino acids. The patients had localized lung adenocarcinoma, a non-small cell subtype. Notes on this clonotype: The germline gene is not matched at one end of the junction; a read error may be the cause.

One entry per CDR3 protein, called by TCRdb with MiXCR from the PCR reads. The repertoire holds 20,000 to 25,000 distinct CDR3 sequences, about 50% seen once, with 20% to 25% in the top ten. The TCR comes from a male donor with lung adenocarcinoma. The CD4 and CD8 labels of this study may be unreliable. Sequenced: CD4+ T cells from the center of a lung tumor. This chain uses TRBV6-1 with TRBJ2-5, with D perhaps TRBD1 or TRBD2 (6 bases each). CDR3 amino acids: CARIGGRDPETQYF. The CDR3 DNA reads as TGTGCCAGGATTGGGGGGCGTGACCCAGAGACGCAGTACTTC.